The 28 T cell receptor beta chains given below trace back to one sample, sequenced in a study of blood T cells in healthy people across ages. The authors ran a second PCR of about 7 to 12 cycles using a sample-barcoded 5' primer and a J-beta primer mix. TCRdb processed the 5' RACE reads anew with MiXCR; each CDR3 protein has one entry. Found here are 910,000 or so distinct CDR3 sequences, roughly 50% of them singletons; the top ten hold 20% to 25%. Sequencing used blood. Every receptor here comes from a woman aged 55-75 years in good health.

The rearrangement uses TRBV6-5 and TRBJ2-7; D is perhaps TRBD2 (5 bases). Germline CDR1 reads MNHEY; CDR2 reads SVGAGI. V lost 10 bases and J 6 bases, leaving 16 bases between the germline ends. This CDR3 comprises 12 residues. In DNA form, the CDR3 reads TGTGCCACCCGGGATATAAGAAGCGAGCAGTACTTC. It is translated as CATRDIRSEQYF.

This chain uses TRBV28 with TRBJ1-4, with D possibly TRBD1 on 6 matching bases. Germline V gives CDR1 MDHEN, CDR2 SYDVKM. The ends were cut back, 6 bases at V and 11 bases at J, with 19 bases in the middle. The CDR3 has 14 amino acids. CDR3 nucleotides: TGTGCCAGCAGCCCTTATCAGGGTCAGGGGAAACTGTTTTTT. Protein: CASSPYQGQGKLFF.

With regard to this clonotype: Mismatch with germline at one junction end may stem from a read error. The V gene is TRBV5-6, the J gene TRBJ2-1; 8 bases agree with TRBD2. The DNA end is a closer match to TRBJ2-7, so the J assignment may be wrong. The CDR3 is made up of 16 amino acids. Germline CDR1 SGHDT, CDR2 YYEEEE. The CDR3 nucleotides are TGTGCCAGTAGCTCTCTAGCGGGCGGCTCCTACAATGAGCAGTACTTC. Translated, it gives CASSSLAGGSYNEQYF.

The V and J genes are TRBV12-3 or TRBV12-4 and TRBJ2-5; maybe TRBD2 (5 bases). V was clipped by 8 bases and J by 4 bases, with 14 bases between them. There are 13 residues in the CDR3. The DNA of the CDR3 is TGTGCCAGCTTGGGGAGCGCCCGAGAGACCCAGTACTTC. Protein sequence: CASLGSARETQYF.

The chain combines TRBV24-1 with TRBJ2-1; 10 bases line up with TRBD1. Trimming cost V 4 bases and J 14 bases; bases outside gene matches: 4. CDR1 and CDR2 from the germline V gene are KGHDR and SFDVKD. This CDR3 has 12 amino acids. CDR3 region: CATSDSGTGEFF. The DNA for the CDR3 is TGTGCCACCAGTGACTCCGGGACAGGGGAGTTCTTC.

The V and J genes are TRBV4-1 and TRBJ2-2, with 7 nucleotides matching TRBD1. This CDR3 is built from 15 residues. CDR1 and CDR2 from the germline V gene are MGHRA and YSYEKL. Trimming removed 1 base from V and 5 bases from J; junction bases left unmatched: 4. The CDR3 DNA is TGCGCCAGCAGCCAAGGACAGGGAATAACCGGGGAGCTGTTTTTT. The encoded protein is CASSQGQGITGELFF.

The chain carries TRBV5-1 and TRBJ2-5; D is tentatively TRBD1 or TRBD2 (5 bases each). This CDR3 has 16 residues. The germline V and J ends were trimmed by 0 bases and 5 bases, with 17 bases remaining between them. Germline lookup yields CDR1 SGHRS and CDR2 YFSETQ. This CDR3 is CASSLEGWDRTETQYF. CDR3 bases: TGCGCCAGCAGCTTGGAGGGATGGGACCGGACCGAGACCCAGTACTTC.

This rearrangement joins TRBV28 to TRBJ2-3; TRBD2 might be the D (5 bases). Germline V CDR1 and CDR2: MDHEN, SYDVKM. V was cut by 6 bases and J by 0 bases, with 19 bases left in between. The CDR3 extends over 17 amino acids. CDR3 sequence reads: CASSPKTGYSSTDTQYF. The CDR3 DNA sequence: TGTGCCAGCAGCCCCAAAACGGGGTACAGTAGCACAGATACGCAGTATTTT.

This clonotype turned up a few times. The chain has TRBV28 and TRBJ2-3, with TRBD1 as a possible D gene (6 bases). V shed 3 bases and J shed 3 bases, with 10 bases lying between them. The germline CDR1 and CDR2 sequences are MDHEN and SYDVKM. This CDR3 has 14 amino acids. The chain's CDR3 is CASSLYRVTDTQYF. In DNA, the CDR3 is TGTGCCAGCAGTTTGTACAGGGTAACAGATACGCAGTATTTT.

The CDR3 region has the DNA TGCGCCAGCAGCTCGAATGTGGGGTTACAAGAGACCCAGTACTTC. It is translated as CASSSNVGLQETQYF. J is TRBJ2-5 and V is TRBV5-1; D remains ambiguous. The germline V gene has CDR1 SGHRS and CDR2 YFSETQ. V was cut by 3 bases and J by 2 bases, with 14 bases left in between. This CDR3 has 15 amino acids.

The chain combines TRBV29-1 with TRBJ2-1; TRBD1 agrees at 8 bases. Germline CDR1 SQVTM, CDR2 ANQGSEA. The V gene end was trimmed by 6 bases and the J gene end by 5 bases; junction bases not matched to a gene: 6. This CDR3 is built from 13 residues. The CDR3, as DNA: TGCAGCGTCCTCAGGGGGCTCCACAATGAGCAGTTCTTC. It codes for CSVLRGLHNEQFF.

This clonotype was picked up a small number of times. This chain connects TRBV20-1 to TRBJ2-1; tentatively, D is TRBD1 or TRBD2 (6 bases each). The germline V and J ends were trimmed by 5 bases and 0 bases, with 14 bases remaining between them. Per the germline V gene, CDR1 is DFQATT and CDR2 is SNEGSKA (reference sequence). The CDR3 has 15 amino acids. The CDR3 DNA reads as TGCAGTGCTGCCCGGGGGCCCACCTCCTACAATGAGCAGTTCTTC. Translating it yields CSAARGPTSYNEQFF.

This clonotype was observed at least ten times. The chain couples TRBV2 to TRBJ2-5; D perhaps matches TRBD1 (6 bases). Trimming cost V 5 bases and J 2 bases, with 15 bases left between them. The CDR3 is 15 amino acids. The germline V gene encodes CDR1 SNHLY and CDR2 FYNNEI. The CDR3 spells CASSYRDKLQETQYF. CDR3 DNA sequence: TGTGCCAGCAGTTACCGGGACAAGTTACAAGAGACCCAGTACTTC. The complete variable domain, with remaining parts taken from reference TRBV2 and TRBJ2-5, reads EPEVTQTPSHQVTQMGQEVILRCVPISNHLYFYWYRQILGQKVEFLVSFYNNEISEKSEIFDDQFSVERPDGSNFTLKIRSTKLEDSAMYFCASSYRDKLQETQYFGPGTRLLVL.

This clonotype was seen more than once but under ten times. The chain links TRBV18 to TRBJ2-1; 8 bases match TRBD2. The CDR3 extends over 16 amino acids. After removal of 0 bases from V and 5 bases from J, the junction contained 6 bases not matched to a gene. Germline lookup yields CDR1 KGHSH and CDR2 LQKENI. CDR3 sequence reads: CASSPPGSGGNNEQFF. DNA for the CDR3: TGTGCCAGCTCACCACCGGGATCGGGAGGGAACAATGAGCAGTTCTTC.

The sample holds one count of this clonotype. The V gene is TRBV18, the J gene TRBJ2-5, with 8 bases that match TRBD1. CDR1 is KGHSH, CDR2 LQKENI, per germline. Trimming removed 2 bases from V and 5 bases from J; junction bases left unmatched: 10. The CDR3 totals 16 residues. This chain's CDR3 is CASSPFATGDRETQYF. CDR3 bases: TGTGCCAGCTCACCATTTGCGACAGGGGATCGGGAGACCCAGTACTTC.

The rearrangement links TRBV6-6 to TRBJ2-3; D gene ambiguous. V shed 2 bases and J shed 0 bases, with 12 bases lying between them. CDR1 is MNHNY and CDR2 is SVGAGI in the germline V gene (reference sequence). This CDR3 has 16 amino acids. CDR3 DNA: TGTGCCAGCAGTTACGTCGTGGTCGACAGCACAGATACGCAGTATTTT. It codes for CASSYVVVDSTDTQYF.

J is TRBJ2-7 and V is TRBV4-2, with 10 positions matching TRBD1. The junction had 8 bases not matched to a gene; V was cut back by 3 bases and J by 3 bases. Germline-derived CDR1 and CDR2 are LGHNA and YNFKEQ. The CDR3 covers 16 residues. The CDR3 is CASSQVGTGVNYEQYF. In DNA, the CDR3 is TGTGCCAGCAGCCAGGTTGGGACAGGGGTAAACTACGAGCAGTACTTC.

This clonotype was seen a handful of times. V and J are TRBV6-2 or TRBV6-3 and TRBJ2-5; D is possibly TRBD2 (5 bases). The V and J ends lost 4 bases and 2 bases respectively, with 11 bases between them. The CDR3 totals 14 residues. Germline V gene data show CDR1 as MNHEY and CDR2 as SVGEGT. CDR3 bases: TGTGCCAGCAGTTGGAGCCGGGGACAAGAGACCCAGTACTTC. Translated: CASSWSRGQETQYF.

The chain links TRBV10-3 to TRBJ2-3; D is possibly TRBD1 (7 bases). Germline V lookup: CDR1 ENHRY, CDR2 SYGVKD. V shed 0 bases and J shed 2 bases, with 15 bases lying between them. The CDR3 is 17 amino acids. In DNA, the CDR3 is TGTGCCATCAGTGAGTCCGGAGGGGGCTTCTACACAGATACGCAGTATTTT. It codes for CAISESGGGFYTDTQYF.

Remarks on this clonotype: One end of the junction varies from germline; a read error may be responsible. The genes are TRBV2 and TRBJ1-6, with 8 bases matching TRBD1. Germline loops: CDR1 SNHLY, CDR2 FYNNEI. The CDR3 is made up of 14 amino acids. CDR3 DNA: TGTGCCGGCAGCCCCGACAGGGGATGGTCACCCCTCCACTTT. As protein: CAGSPDRGWSPLHF.

The V call is TRBV28, the J call TRBJ1-2; TRBD1 might be the D (5 bases). Deletions cut 5 bases from V and 3 bases from J, with 16 bases between. Germline loops: CDR1 MDHEN, CDR2 SYDVKM. The CDR3 is made up of 15 amino acids. The CDR3 reads CASSPGDPRDYGYTF. In DNA, the CDR3 is TGTGCCAGCAGTCCCGGGGACCCTCGTGACTATGGCTACACCTTC.

The chain joins TRBV4-2 to TRBJ2-5, with D perhaps TRBD2 (5 bases). This CDR3 contains 15 residues. V was clipped by 0 bases and J by 8 bases, with 16 bases between them. Germline assignment: CDR1 LGHNA and CDR2 YNFKEQ. The CDR3 loop is CASSQDRLADATQYF. CDR3 sequence (DNA): TGTGCCAGCAGCCAAGATCGGCTAGCCGATGCAACCCAGTACTTC.

On this clonotype: This sequence may be a read error, since a much larger clone differs from it by one base. This chain uses TRBV7-9 with TRBJ2-5; D unclear. The CDR3 runs to 11 residues. Per germline, CDR1 SEHNR and CDR2 FQNEAQ (reference sequence). Trimming stripped 5 bases from V and 7 bases from J, with 8 bases between. CDR3 region: CASSPEATQYF. DNA for the CDR3: TGTGCCAGCAGCCCAGAAGCGACCCAGTACTTC.

Ten or more counts support this clonotype. This CDR3 is CAISPDPNYGYTF. The CDR3 DNA reads TGTGCCATCAGCCCGGACCCAAACTATGGCTACACCTTC. The chain couples TRBV10-3 to TRBJ1-2, with D uncertain. CDR1 and CDR2 (germline): ENHRY, SYGVKD. The CDR3 runs 13 residues. V was cut by 6 bases and J by 2 bases, with 10 bases left in between.

This rearrangement joins TRBV20-1 to TRBJ2-3, with TRBD2 matching 12 bases. CDR3 size: 18 residues. Germline lookup yields CDR1 DFQATT and CDR2 SNEGSKA (reference sequence). V shed 4 bases, J shed 2 bases, and the junction held 13 bases outside the gene matches. The CDR3 is CSATSRGTSGRFTDTQYF. CDR3 DNA: TGCAGTGCTACTTCCAGAGGGACTAGCGGGCGGTTCACAGATACGCAGTATTTT.

In the case of this clonotype: Possible read error: a much larger clone is one base away. The chain carries TRBV15 and TRBJ2-7, with 7 positions matching TRBD2. Germline V gene sequence: CDR1 LNHNV, CDR2 YYDKDF (reference sequence). J was trimmed by 0 bases and V by 5 bases; bases with no gene match: 4. The length of the CDR3 is 14 residues. CDR3 sequence (DNA): TGTGCCACCAGCTTAGGGAGGGCCTCCTACGAGCAGTACTTC. Amino acid sequence: CATSLGRASYEQYF.

The chain has TRBV20-1 and TRBJ2-3; 10 bases align to TRBD2. Germline CDR1 is DFQATT and CDR2 is SNEGSKA (reference sequence). The CDR3 spans 15 residues. V lost 5 bases, J lost 0 bases, and 5 bases stayed unmatched. The chain's CDR3 is CSAHTSGMSTDTQYF. CDR3 nucleotide sequence: TGCAGTGCTCATACTAGCGGGATGAGCACAGATACGCAGTATTTT.

The V call is TRBV27, the J call TRBJ1-2; D gene ambiguous. CDR3 length: 15 amino acids. Per the germline V gene, CDR1 is MNHEY and CDR2 is SMNVEV (reference sequence). V gave up 6 bases and J gave up 7 bases, with 21 bases separating them. The CDR3 here is CASRPTGRRMSGYTF. The CDR3 nucleotides read TGTGCCAGCAGACCGACGGGCCGGAGGATGAGTGGCTACACCTTC.